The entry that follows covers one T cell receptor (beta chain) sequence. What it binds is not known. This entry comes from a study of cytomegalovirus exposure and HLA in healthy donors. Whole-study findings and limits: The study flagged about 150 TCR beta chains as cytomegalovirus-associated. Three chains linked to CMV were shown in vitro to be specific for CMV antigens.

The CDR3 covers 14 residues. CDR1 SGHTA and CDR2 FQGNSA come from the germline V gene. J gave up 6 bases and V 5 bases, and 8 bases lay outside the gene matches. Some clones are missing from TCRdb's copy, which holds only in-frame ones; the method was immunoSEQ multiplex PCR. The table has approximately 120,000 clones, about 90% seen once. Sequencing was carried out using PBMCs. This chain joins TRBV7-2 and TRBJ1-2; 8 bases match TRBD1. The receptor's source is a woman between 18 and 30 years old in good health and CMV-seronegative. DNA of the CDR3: TGTGCCAGCAGCAGCCGGGACAGGAGAGATGGCTACACCTTC. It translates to CASSSRDRRDGYTF.